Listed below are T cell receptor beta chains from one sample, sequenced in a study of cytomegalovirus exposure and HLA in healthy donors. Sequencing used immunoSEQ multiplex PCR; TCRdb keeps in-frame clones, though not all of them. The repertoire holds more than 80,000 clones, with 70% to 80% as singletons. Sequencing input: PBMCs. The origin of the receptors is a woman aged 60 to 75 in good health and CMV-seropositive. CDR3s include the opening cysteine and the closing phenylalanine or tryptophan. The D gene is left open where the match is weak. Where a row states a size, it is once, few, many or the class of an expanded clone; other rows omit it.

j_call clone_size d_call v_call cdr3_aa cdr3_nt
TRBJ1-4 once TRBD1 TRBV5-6 CASSLGTGGINEKLFF TGTGCCAGCAGCTTGGGGACAGGGGGCATTAATGAAAAACTGTTTTTT
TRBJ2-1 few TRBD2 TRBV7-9 CASSGTSGRASSNEQFF TGTGCCAGCAGCGGCACTAGCGGGAGGGCCAGTAGCAATGAGCAGTTCTTC
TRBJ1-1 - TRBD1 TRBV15 CATSRGGGQGGTEAFF TGTGCCACCAGCAGGGGAGGGGGACAGGGTGGGACTGAAGCTTTCTTT
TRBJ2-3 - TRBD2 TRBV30 CAWSPAGVRDTQYF TGTGCCTGGAGTCCAGCGGGAGTTCGAGATACGCAGTATTTT
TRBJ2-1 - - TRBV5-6 CASSLGSPPYNEQFF TGTGCCAGCAGCTTGGGGAGCCCCCCTTACAATGAGCAGTTCTTC
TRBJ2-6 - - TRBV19 CASRAVSGANVLTF TGTGCCAGTAGAGCGGTCTCTGGGGCCAACGTCCTGACTTTC
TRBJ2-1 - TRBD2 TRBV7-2 CASSLVSGRAENNEQFF TGTGCCAGCAGCTTAGTTAGCGGGAGGGCCGAAAACAATGAGCAGTTCTTC
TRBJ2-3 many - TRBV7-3 CASSLVGGGTDTQYF TGTGCCAGCAGCTTGGTGGGAGGAGGCACAGATACGCAGTATTTT
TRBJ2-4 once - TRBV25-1 CASSEAGTKNIQYF TGTGCCAGCAGTGAGGCCGGGACCAAAAACATTCAGTACTTC
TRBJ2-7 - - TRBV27 CAPEVYEQYF TGTGCCCCTGAGGTCTACGAGCAGTACTTC
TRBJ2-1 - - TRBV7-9 CASSPGFRSSYNEQFF TGTGCCAGCAGCCCGGGGTTTAGAAGCTCCTACAATGAGCAGTTCTTC
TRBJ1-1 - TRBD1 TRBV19 CASKNPGGTEAFF TGTGCCAGTAAAAATCCAGGGGGCACTGAAGCTTTCTTT
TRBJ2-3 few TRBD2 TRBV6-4 CASSDGAGGPYTQYF TGTGCCAGCAGTGATGGAGCGGGAGGGCCTTATACGCAGTATTTT
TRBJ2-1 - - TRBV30 CAWSSGTPHPFF TGTGCCTGGAGCTCTGGGACTCCTCATCCGTTCTTC
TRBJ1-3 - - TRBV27 CASSLGAGSGNTIYF TGTGCCAGCAGTTTAGGGGCAGGATCTGGAAACACCATATATTTT
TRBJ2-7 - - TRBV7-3 CASSPGRGPDEQYF TGTGCCAGCAGCCCCGGACGAGGGCCGGACGAGCAGTACTTC
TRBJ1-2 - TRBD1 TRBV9 CASSVAGGGYTF TGTGCCAGCAGCGTAGCAGGGGGAGGCTACACCTTC
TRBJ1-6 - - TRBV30 CAWRPLEHNSPLHF TGTGCCTGGAGGCCTTTGGAGCATAATTCACCCCTCCACTTT
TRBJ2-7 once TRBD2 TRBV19 CASRGLAGGGAYEQYF TGTGCCAGTCGGGGACTAGCGGGAGGGGGAGCCTACGAGCAGTACTTC
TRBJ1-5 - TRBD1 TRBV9 CASSVGQGGNQPQHF TGTGCCAGCAGCGTAGGACAGGGAGGCAATCAGCCCCAGCATTTT
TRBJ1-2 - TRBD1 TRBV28 CASSLPGTGREGYTF TGTGCCAGCAGTCTCCCCGGGACAGGTCGCGAGGGCTACACCTTC
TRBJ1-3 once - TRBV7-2 CASSFSGPLLYF TGTGCCAGCAGCTTCTCGGGTCCCCTCCTATATTTT
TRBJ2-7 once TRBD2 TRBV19 CASRQTSGAPFEQYF TGTGCCAGTAGGCAGACTAGCGGGGCCCCCTTCGAGCAGTACTTC
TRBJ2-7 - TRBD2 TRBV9 CASSQTPFSGGNYEQYF TGTGCCAGCAGCCAGACCCCTTTTAGCGGGGGAAACTACGAGCAGTACTTC
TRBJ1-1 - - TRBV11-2 CASSLSATEAFF TGTGCCAGCAGCTTGAGTGCCACTGAAGCTTTCTTT
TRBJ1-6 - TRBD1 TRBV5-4 CASSEQGANSPLHF TGTGCCAGCAGCGAACAGGGGGCGAATTCACCCCTCCACTTT
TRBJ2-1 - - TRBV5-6 CASSLWLRSSYNEQFF TGTGCCAGCAGCTTATGGTTGCGGAGCTCCTACAATGAGCAGTTCTTC
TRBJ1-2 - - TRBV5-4 CASSFRGFDGYTF TGTGCCAGCAGCTTCAGGGGTTTTGATGGCTACACCTTC
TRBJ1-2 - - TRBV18 CASSPPGYFERNYGYTF TGTGCCAGCTCACCACCCGGATATTTCGAGCGCAACTATGGCTACACCTTC
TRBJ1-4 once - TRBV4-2 CASSQPERGTNEKLFF TGTGCCAGCAGCCAACCCGAAAGGGGAACTAATGAAAAACTGTTTTTT
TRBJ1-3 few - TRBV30 CACGESGNTIYF TGTGCCTGCGGGGAGTCTGGAAACACCATATATTTT
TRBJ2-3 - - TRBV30 CAWSVGLAITDTQYF TGTGCCTGGAGTGTAGGGCTAGCGATTACAGATACGCAGTATTTT
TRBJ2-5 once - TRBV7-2 CASSSLLGAGGSHF TGTGCCAGCAGCTCTCTTCTCGGGGCAGGGGGGTCGCACTTC
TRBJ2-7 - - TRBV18 CASSPSSSYEQYF TGTGCCAGCTCACCGTCCAGCTCCTACGAGCAGTACTTC
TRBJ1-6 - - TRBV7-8 CASSLNEGRTSPLHF TGTGCCAGCAGCTTAAATGAAGGGAGGACCTCACCCCTCCACTTT
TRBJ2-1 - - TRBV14 CASSQGGWAAFF TGTGCCAGCAGCCAAGGTGGTTGGGCTGCGTTCTTC
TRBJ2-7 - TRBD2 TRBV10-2 CASNLAGGPGEQYF TGCGCCAGCAACCTAGCGGGAGGGCCTGGCGAGCAGTACTTC
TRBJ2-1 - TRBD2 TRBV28 CASSSPSGLYNEQFF TGTGCCAGCAGTTCCCCTAGCGGGCTTTACAATGAGCAGTTCTTC
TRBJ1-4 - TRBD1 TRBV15 CTTSRDGTGYEKLFF TGTACCACCAGCAGGGACGGGACAGGCTATGAAAAACTGTTTTTT
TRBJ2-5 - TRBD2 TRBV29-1 CSVEDLGAGGPETQYF TGCAGCGTTGAAGATTTGGGAGCGGGAGGGCCGGAGACCCAGTACTTC
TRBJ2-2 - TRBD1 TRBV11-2 CASSLVTGGTKRVELFF TGTGCCAGCAGCTTAGTGACAGGGGGAACTAAGCGGGTTGAGCTGTTTTTT
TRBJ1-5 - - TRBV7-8 CASSLGTSVSQPQHF TGTGCCAGCAGCTTAGGGACTTCTGTGAGTCAGCCCCAGCATTTT
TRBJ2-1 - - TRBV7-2 CASSLVTSSYNEQFF TGTGCCAGCAGCCTCGTCACTAGCTCCTACAATGAGCAGTTCTTC
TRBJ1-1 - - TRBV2 CASNSRGLLNTEAFF TGTGCCAGCAACAGTCGTGGCCTCTTGAACACTGAAGCTTTCTTT
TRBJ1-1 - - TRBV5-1 CASSSPHREPTEAFF TGCGCCAGCAGCTCGCCTCACCGGGAACCCACTGAAGCTTTCTTT
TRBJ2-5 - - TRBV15 CATSRAAGETQYF TGTGCCACCAGCAGAGCGGCGGGAGAGACCCAGTACTTC
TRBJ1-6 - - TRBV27 CASSLGQWNSPLHF TGTGCCAGCAGTTTAGGGCAGTGGAATTCACCCCTCCACTTT
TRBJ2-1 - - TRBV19 CASSIVGGANEQFF TGTGCCAGTAGTATAGTAGGAGGGGCCAATGAGCAGTTCTTC
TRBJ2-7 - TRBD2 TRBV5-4 CASSRGGTTSYEQYF TGTGCCAGCAGCCGTGGCGGGACTACCTCCTACGAGCAGTACTTC